One T cell receptor (beta chain) is described in this entry. Its antigen is not identified. Nominal health characterized the donors when sampled, though unrecorded immune exposures were likely. The sample originates from a study of cytomegalovirus exposure and HLA in healthy donors. Primers included in the PCR were 60 Vbeta and 13 Jbeta primers. The repertoire was sequenced with immunoSEQ multiplex PCR; TCRdb's copy has only in-frame clones and lacks some. The data hold around 100,000 clones, with around 76% observed a single time. The germline V gene encodes CDR1 SQVTM and CDR2 ANQGSEA. V was trimmed by 2 bases and J by 10 bases, leaving 10 bases between them. This CDR3 region has 11 residues. Points from the study as a whole: A prior analysis recorded that most TCR beta V segments were productive about 87% or about 30% of the time. Among the most significant clusters, several appeared linked to common viral pathogens in a later analysis.

This sequence was found in a woman aged 55-69 years in good health and CMV-seropositive. Sequences were obtained from PBMCs. The chain recombines TRBV29-1 with TRBJ2-3, with D tentatively TRBD2 (5 bases). The DNA for the CDR3 is TGCAGCGTTGAACAACAGAGGGCGCAGTATTTT. Its translation is CSVEQQRAQYF.